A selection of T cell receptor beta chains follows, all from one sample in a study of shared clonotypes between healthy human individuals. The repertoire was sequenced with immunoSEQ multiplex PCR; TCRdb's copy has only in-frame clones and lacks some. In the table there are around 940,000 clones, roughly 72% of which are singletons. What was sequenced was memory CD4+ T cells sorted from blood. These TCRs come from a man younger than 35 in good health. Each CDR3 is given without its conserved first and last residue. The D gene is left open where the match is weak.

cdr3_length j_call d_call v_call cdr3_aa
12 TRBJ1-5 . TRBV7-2 ASSFTSSNQPQH
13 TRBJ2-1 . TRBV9 ASSPQGGTSNEQF
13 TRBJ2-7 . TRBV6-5 ASTIRGGGPGEQY
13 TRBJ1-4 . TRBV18 ASSRTGATNEKLF
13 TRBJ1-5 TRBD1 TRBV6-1 ATSQGGKSLEPQH
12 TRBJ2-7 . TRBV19 ASTSSRDKREQY
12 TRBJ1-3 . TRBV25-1 ASSDPGSGNTIY
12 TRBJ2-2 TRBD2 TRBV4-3 ASSQGGGPGELF
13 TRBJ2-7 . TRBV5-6 ASSSGALTSYEQY
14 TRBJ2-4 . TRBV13 ASSLGAWVAKNIQY
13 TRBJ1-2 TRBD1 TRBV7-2 ASSPEKGQNYGYT
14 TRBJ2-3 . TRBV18 ASSPTQGASTDTQY
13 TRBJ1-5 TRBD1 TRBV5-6 ASSPGQAGNQPQH
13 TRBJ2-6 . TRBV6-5 ASSLRGSGANVLT
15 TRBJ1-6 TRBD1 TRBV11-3 ASSLRDSETDNSPLH
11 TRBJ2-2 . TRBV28 ASPNRNTGELF
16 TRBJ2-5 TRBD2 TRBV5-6 ASSLAAASGGAWETQY
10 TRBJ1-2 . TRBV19 ASQRGNYGYT
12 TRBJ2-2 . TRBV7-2 ASSSQGNTGELF
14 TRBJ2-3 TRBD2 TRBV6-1 ASSALSGRGTDTQY
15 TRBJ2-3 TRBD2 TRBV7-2 ASSLRLAGGLRDTQY
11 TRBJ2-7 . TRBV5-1 ASSFGRTYEQY
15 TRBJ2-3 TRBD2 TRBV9 ASSFQTSGRETDTQY
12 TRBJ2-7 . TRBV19 ASSSRMSSYEQY
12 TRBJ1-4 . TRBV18 ASSPRGGNEKLF
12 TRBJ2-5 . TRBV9 ASSVDVAGETQY
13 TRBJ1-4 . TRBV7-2 ASSLQQTHNEKLF
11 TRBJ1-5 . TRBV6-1 ASRPDSNQPQH
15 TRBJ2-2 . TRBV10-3 ASSIVSGGLNTGELF
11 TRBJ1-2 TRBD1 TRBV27 ASSETGVGGYT
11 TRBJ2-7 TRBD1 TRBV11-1 ASSRDRTYEQY
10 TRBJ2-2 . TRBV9 ASTRDFGELF
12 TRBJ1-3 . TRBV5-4 ASSHDAGGNTIY
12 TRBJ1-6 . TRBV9 ASSVGSSNSPLH
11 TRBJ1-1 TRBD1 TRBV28 ASPGQGNTEAF
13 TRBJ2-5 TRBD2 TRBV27 ASSSRIAGLVTQY
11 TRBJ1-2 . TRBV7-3 ASSFGAGESYT
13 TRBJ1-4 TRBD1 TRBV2 ASSDGQGLNEKLF
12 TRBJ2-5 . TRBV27 ASSSGLAGETQY
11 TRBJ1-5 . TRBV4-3 ASSQDWRQPQH
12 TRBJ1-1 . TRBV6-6 ASSLETVNTEAF
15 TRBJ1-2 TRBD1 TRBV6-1 ASSEGADRGRLRGYT
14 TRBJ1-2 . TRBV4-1 ASSQGSQGKNSYYT